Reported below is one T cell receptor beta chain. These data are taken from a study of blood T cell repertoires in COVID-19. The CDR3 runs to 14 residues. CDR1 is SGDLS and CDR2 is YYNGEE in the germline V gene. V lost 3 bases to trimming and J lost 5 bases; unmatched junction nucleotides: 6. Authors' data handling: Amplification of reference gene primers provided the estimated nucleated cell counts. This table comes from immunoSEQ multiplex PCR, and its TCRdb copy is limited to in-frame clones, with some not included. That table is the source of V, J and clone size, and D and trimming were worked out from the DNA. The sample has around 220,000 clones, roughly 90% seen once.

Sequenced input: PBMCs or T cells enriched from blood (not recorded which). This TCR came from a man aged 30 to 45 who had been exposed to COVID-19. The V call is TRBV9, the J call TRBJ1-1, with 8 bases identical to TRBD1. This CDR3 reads CASSDQGANTEAFF. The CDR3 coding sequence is TGTGCCAGCAGCGACCAGGGGGCAAATACTGAAGCTTTCTTT.